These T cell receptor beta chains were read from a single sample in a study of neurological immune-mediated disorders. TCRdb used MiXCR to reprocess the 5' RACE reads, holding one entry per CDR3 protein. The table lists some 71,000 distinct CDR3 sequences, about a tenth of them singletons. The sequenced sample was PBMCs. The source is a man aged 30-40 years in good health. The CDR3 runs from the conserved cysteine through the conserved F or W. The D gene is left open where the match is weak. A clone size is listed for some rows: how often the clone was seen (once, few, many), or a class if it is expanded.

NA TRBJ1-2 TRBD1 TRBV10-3 CAIRGQGDYGYTF TGTGCCATCAGAGGACAGGGGGACTATGGCTACACCTTC
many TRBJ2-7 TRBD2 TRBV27 CASSLGREDEQYF TGTGCCAGCAGTTTAGGGCGGGAGGACGAGCAGTACTTC
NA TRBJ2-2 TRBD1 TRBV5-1 CASRGQVNTGELFF TGCGCCAGCCGGGGACAGGTCAACACCGGGGAGCTGTTTTTT
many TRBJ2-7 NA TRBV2 CASSEELAESYEQYF TGTGCCAGCAGTGAAGAACTAGCAGAATCCTACGAGCAGTACTTC
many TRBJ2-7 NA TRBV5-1 CASSLQTGSTYEQYF TGCGCCAGCAGCCTACAGACAGGATCCACCTACGAGCAGTACTTC
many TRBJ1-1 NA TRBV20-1 CSARAETHTEAFF TGCAGTGCTAGAGCGGAAACTCACACTGAAGCTTTCTTT
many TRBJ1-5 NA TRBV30 CAWSTGKGQPQHF TGTGCCTGGTCGACAGGCAAGGGTCAGCCCCAGCATTTT
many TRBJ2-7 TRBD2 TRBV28 CASTEPAGAYEQYF TGTGCCAGCACCGAACCCGCGGGGGCCTACGAGCAGTACTTC
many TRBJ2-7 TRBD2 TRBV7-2 CASSLRRERSYEQYF TGTGCCAGCAGCTTAAGGCGGGAGCGATCCTACGAGCAGTACTTC
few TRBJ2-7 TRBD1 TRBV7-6 CASSSTGDEQYF TGTGCCAGCAGCTCGACAGGGGACGAGCAGTACTTC
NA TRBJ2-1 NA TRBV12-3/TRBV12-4 CASSFKGYNEQFF TGTGCCAGCAGTTTCAAGGGTTACAATGAGCAGTTCTTC
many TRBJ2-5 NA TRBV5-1 CASSLRPERAQETQYF TGCGCCAGCAGCTTGCGTCCGGAGCGGGCCCAAGAGACCCAGTACTTC
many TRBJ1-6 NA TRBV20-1 CSARVTLENSPLHF TGCAGTGCTAGAGTAACGTTAGAGAATTCACCCCTCCACTTT
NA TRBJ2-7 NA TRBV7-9 CASSLGFGGANSYEQYF TGTGCCAGCAGCTTAGGGTTTGGAGGGGCGAACTCCTACGAGCAGTACTTC
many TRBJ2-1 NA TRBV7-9 CASSFSVRGLSYNEQFF TGTGCCAGCAGCTTCAGTGTCCGGGGGCTTTCCTACAATGAGCAGTTCTTC
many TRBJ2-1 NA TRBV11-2 CASSSREEQFF TGTGCCAGCAGCTCAAGGGAGGAGCAGTTCTTC
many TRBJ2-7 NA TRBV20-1 CSAREVVGSYEQYF TGCAGTGCTAGAGAAGTGGTGGGATCCTACGAGCAGTACTTC
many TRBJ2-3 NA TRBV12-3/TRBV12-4 CASSTPGKGLADTQYF TGTGCCAGCAGTACCCCAGGGAAAGGGCTTGCAGATACGCAGTATTTT
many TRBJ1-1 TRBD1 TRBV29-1 CSVGSGGDWNTEAFF TGCAGCGTTGGGTCAGGGGGCGATTGGAACACTGAAGCTTTCTTT
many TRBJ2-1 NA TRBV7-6 CASSLRQGFSYNEQFF TGTGCCAGCAGCTTACGCCAGGGCTTCTCCTACAATGAGCAGTTCTTC
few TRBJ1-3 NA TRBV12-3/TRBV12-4 CASSRRTAGNTIYF TGTGCCAGCAGCCGACGGACGGCTGGAAACACCATATATTTT
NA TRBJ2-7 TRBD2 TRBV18 CASSPPSGRVPEQYF TGTGCCAGCTCACCACCGAGCGGGAGGGTCCCCGAGCAGTACTTC
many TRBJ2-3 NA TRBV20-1 CSASKDPTDTQYF TGCAGTGCTAGTAAAGATCCCACAGATACGCAGTATTTT
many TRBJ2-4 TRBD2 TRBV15 CATSRGGTSALAKNIQYF TGTGCCACCAGCAGAGGAGGGACTAGCGCACTAGCCAAAAACATTCAGTACTTC
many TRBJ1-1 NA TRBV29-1 CSVARGDTEAFF TGCAGCGTTGCTCGAGGGGACACTGAAGCTTTCTTT
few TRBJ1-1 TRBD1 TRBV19 CASIARDRGNTEAFF TGTGCCAGTATCGCCCGGGACAGGGGGAACACTGAAGCTTTCTTT
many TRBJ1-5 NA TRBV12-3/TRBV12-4 CASSSGLGGGLPGGQPQHF TGTGCCAGCAGTTCCGGATTAGGGGGGGGACTCCCCGGGGGTCAGCCCCAGCATTTT
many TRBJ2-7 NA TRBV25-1 CASIGGQKQYF TGTGCCAGCATTGGGGGGCAGAAGCAGTACTTC
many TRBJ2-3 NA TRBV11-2 CASSSLRGTQYF TGTGCCAGCAGCTCTCTCCGGGGTACGCAGTATTTT
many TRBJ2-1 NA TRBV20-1 CSAASDSTSYNEQFF TGCAGTGCTGCGTCCGACTCAACCTCCTACAATGAGCAGTTCTTC
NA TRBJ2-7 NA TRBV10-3 CAISETDLYEQYF TGTGCCATCAGTGAGACGGACCTCTACGAGCAGTACTTC
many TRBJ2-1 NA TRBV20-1 CSARDVGQFF TGCAGTGCTAGAGATGTGGGGCAGTTCTTC
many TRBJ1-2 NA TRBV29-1 CSDEYGYTF TGCAGCGACGAGTATGGCTACACCTTC
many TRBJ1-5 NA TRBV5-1 CASSLQGNQPQHF TGCGCCAGCAGCCTACAGGGAAATCAGCCCCAGCATTTT
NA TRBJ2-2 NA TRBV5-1 CASSLAGVGELFF TGCGCCAGCAGCTTGGCCGGGGTCGGGGAGCTGTTTTTT
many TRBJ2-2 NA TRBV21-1 CASSNRLAENTGELFF TGTGCCAGCAGCAATCGGCTAGCTGAGAACACCGGGGAGCTGTTTTTT
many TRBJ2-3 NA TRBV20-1 CSSNSGGTDTQYF TGCAGTTCTAATAGCGGAGGCACAGATACGCAGTATTTT
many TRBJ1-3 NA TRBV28 CASYSGNTIYF TGTGCCAGCTATTCTGGAAACACCATATATTTT
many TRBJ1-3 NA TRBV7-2 CASSLGVSFGGNTIYF TGTGCCAGCAGCTTAGGGGTCAGCTTCGGAGGAAACACCATATATTTT
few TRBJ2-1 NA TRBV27 CASSLWPYGADRLYNEQFF TGTGCCAGCAGTTTATGGCCCTACGGTGCGGATCGACTCTACAATGAGCAGTTCTTC
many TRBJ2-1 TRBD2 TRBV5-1 CASSWGLAGGKSSSYNEQFF TGCGCCAGCAGCTGGGGACTAGCGGGAGGAAAATCCAGCTCCTACAATGAGCAGTTCTTC
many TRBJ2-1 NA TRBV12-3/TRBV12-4 CASSREYDSYNEQFF TGTGCCAGCAGCCGGGAGTATGACTCCTACAATGAGCAGTTCTTC
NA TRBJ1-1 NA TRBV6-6 CASSITGNTEAFF TGTGCCAGCAGCATAACAGGGAACACTGAAGCTTTCTTT
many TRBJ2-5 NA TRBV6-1 CASSSQGSRETQYF TGTGCCAGCAGTTCTCAGGGGAGTAGGGAGACCCAGTACTTC
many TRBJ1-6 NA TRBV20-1 CSARDTGSPLHF TGCAGTGCTAGAGATACAGGTTCACCCCTCCACTTT
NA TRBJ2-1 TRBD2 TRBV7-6 CASSLRLAGVNEQFF TGTGCCAGCAGCCTAAGACTAGCGGGAGTAAACGAGCAGTTCTTC
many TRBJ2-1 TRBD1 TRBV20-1 CSARDAKLQGDEQFF TGCAGTGCTAGAGATGCCAAACTCCAGGGGGATGAGCAGTTCTTC
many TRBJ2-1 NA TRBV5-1 CASSSDPDRYNEQFF TGCGCCAGCAGCTCGGACCCCGACCGCTACAATGAGCAGTTCTTC
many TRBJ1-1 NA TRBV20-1 CSARDHGRMNTEAFF TGCAGTGCTAGAGATCACGGGCGAATGAACACTGAAGCTTTCTTT
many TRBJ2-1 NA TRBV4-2 CASSPPMGTLYNEQFF TGTGCCAGCAGCCCCCCGATGGGGACTTTGTACAATGAGCAGTTCTTC
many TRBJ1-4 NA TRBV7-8 CASSPGYTTNEKLFF TGTGCCAGCAGCCCAGGATACACAACTAATGAAAAACTGTTTTTT
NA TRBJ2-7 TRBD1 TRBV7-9 CASSLDRGAYEQYF TGTGCCAGCAGCTTAGACAGGGGGGCCTACGAGCAGTACTTC
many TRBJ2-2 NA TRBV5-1 CASSPRDANTGELFF TGCGCCAGCAGCCCCCGGGACGCGAACACCGGGGAGCTGTTTTTT
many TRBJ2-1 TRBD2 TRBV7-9 CASSRTSGPRNNNEQFF TGTGCCAGCAGCCGGACTAGCGGGCCCCGAAACAACAATGAGCAGTTCTTC